The present TCR beta chain was sequenced within a study of cytomegalovirus exposure and HLA in healthy donors (dated by TCRdb to about 2017). Turning to the overall study: In an earlier analysis of some 610 of the donors, 250 to 350 Gb of sequence data and just under 120 million unique TCR beta sequences from some 170 million T cells were reported. An early release that covered roughly 600 HLA-typed donors contained approximately 300 gigabases of sequencing data and about 84 million unique TCR sequences. Among the roughly 390 genotyped donors, 81% belonged to the genetic ancestry cluster associated with self-reported Caucasian donors. The study was designed to test whether signatures of past pathogen exposure could be identified by cataloging public T cell receptors. The study profiled the T cell repertoires of 500 to 800 subjects by immunosequencing and related them to cytomegalovirus serostatus. Besides the first cohort of 550 to 750 subjects, a separate validation cohort made up of around 120 different subjects was used. The study combined high-throughput TCR immunosequencing, statistical association of individual TCRs with disease status, and machine learning to predict cytomegalovirus infection status. A later analysis re-examined previously published TCR beta repertoires from more than 550 donors and added high-resolution HLA genotyping to investigate patterns of TCR occurrence. The later analysis used no new phenotypic data to find candidate immune exposures, relying instead on TCR beta sequences and their occurrence across donors. An earlier analysis of fewer than 750 of the donors used high-throughput TCR beta sequencing to judge whether each TCR beta V gene segment behaved as functional or pseudogenic. Donor age, sex, ethnicity and CMV serostatus were compiled alongside the repertoire data. A later genetic analysis took genome-wide SNP genotypes for about three fifths of the 666 donors and used that subset as a discovery cohort. All discovery cohort repertoires had been generated on a single sequencing platform. Class I and class II HLA loci were covered by the typing at four-digit resolution. Typing coverage differed by locus: A, B, C, DRB1 and DQB1 were typed in about 620-630 donors, DQA1 in about 510, DPA1 in some 600, and DPB1 in about 450. Roughly 5 DR-DQ haplotypes were handled as single units for association and clustering because linkage in the cohort was strong. Across under 500 genotyped donors of the cohort, an average of about 240,000 unique TCR beta nucleotide sequences per donor were sequenced, and about a sixth of those sequences were non-productive.

The research as a whole found: According to a later analysis, most CMV-associated TCR beta chains appeared to be HLA-restricted, and the HLA associations seemed to be driven largely by CMV exposure. Compared with equally common non-associated chains, HLA-associated TCR beta chains in a later analysis were more clonally expanded and had lower generation probabilities. The sequencing pipeline was judged likely to have produced a cluster of highly shared sequence variants as a technical artifact. A later analysis found that TCR association rates varied across HLA loci, with DRB1 alleles showing the most associated TCRs and HLA-C alleles the fewest. Several of the top co-occurrence clusters appeared to be linked to parvovirus B19, influenza, CMV and Epstein-Barr virus, according to a later analysis. A further reported finding was that TCR beta sequences accurately predicted the HLA-A and HLA-B alleles for most subjects in the first cohort. Most TCR sequences were observed very rarely across donors, whereas some public TCRs were present in many individuals. HLA typing was unavailable for some donors at each locus, so association tests used only the typed subset. The study gave a list of some 150 TCR beta chains associated with cytomegalovirus. Immune exposure information for the cohort was limited to CMV serostatus. The presence/absence analyses assumed that sequencing depth was roughly uniform across donors, and that assumption may not be true. It was suggested by the authors that the approach could potentially be generalized to other disease states and immunological phenotypes. In an earlier analysis of about 600 of the donors, most TCR beta V segments appeared in productive rearrangements about 87% or about 30% of the time, broadly matching IMGT annotations. Three of the identified cytomegalovirus-associated TCR beta chains were confirmed in vitro to be specific for cytomegalovirus antigens. When HLA alleles, especially DR and DQ, strongly co-occurred, TCR associations were difficult to assign to individual alleles. Cytomegalovirus status was reported to be diagnosed by the classifier with high specificity and sensitivity in both the original and validation cohorts. The 87-base-pair reads could not distinguish some IMGT-functional V segments, including TRBV6-2 and TRBV6-3, so those segments were excluded. Because counts were too low, about 17 rarely observed V segments, including chromosome 9 orphons, were excluded from the earlier analysis of some 590 of the donors. A later genetic analysis associated a missense DCLRE1C variant with V-gene and J-gene trimming of TCR beta chains, and an independent cohort replicated the association. Compared with the approximately 670-donor mean, donors in an Asian-associated ancestry cluster had fewer N-insertions in productive TCRs, according to a later genetic analysis. The cohort was sequenced for TCR beta chains only, and without alpha or paired-chain data the features that could be detected were limited. In a later analysis, 16,951 TCR beta sequences were associated with specific HLA alleles at a false discovery rate of 0.05. Linkage disequilibrium might explain the correlated functional status among segregating V segments, but an unknown experimental factor could not be excluded.

The library was produced with the immunoSEQ multiplex PCR assay. For the multiplex PCR, a mixture combining 60 forward primers for TCR Vbeta segments and 13 reverse primers for TCR Jbeta segments was used. Amplification of the CDR3 region of rearranged TCR beta genes was performed with a multiplex PCR assay on genomic DNA. On the Illumina HiSeq System, the amplified TCR beta libraries were sequenced as 87-base-pair reads. The authors' pipeline ran thus. In a later analysis, some 80 million unique TCR beta chains were counted across the 666 repertoires, and some 10 million of these chains were shared by at least two donors. A nearest-neighbor algorithm error-corrected the raw reads and collapsed the reads into unique sequences, merging closely related sequences to remove PCR and sequencing errors. V, D and J gene segments were assigned by aligning CDR3 sequences to IMGT reference sequences. For a sequence to be retained, a match of at least six nucleotides to both a V gene segment and a J gene segment was required. A rearrangement counted as productive if the CDR3 had no stop codons and remained in frame with V and J, and every other rearrangement counted as non-productive. Following IMGT convention, CDR3 was defined as the stretch from the second conserved V-encoded cysteine up to the conserved J-encoded phenylalanine. In an earlier analysis of just under 600 of the donors, sequences lacking an unambiguous match to a single V gene segment were excluded. In an earlier analysis of 587 of the donors, V segments were called functional above 56.7% productive rearrangements and were called segregating when the between-donor standard deviation exceeded 5%. To diagnose cytomegalovirus status from the catalog of TCR beta chain sequences, a statistical classification framework was built. In a later analysis, V and J genes were assigned by comparing TCR nucleotide sequences against IMGT/GENE-DB human TR gene sequences. Using the TCRdist pipeline, a later analysis assigned CDR3 sequences along with most-parsimonious VDJ recombination scenarios. A later analysis defined each TCR beta chain by its CDR3 amino acid sequence plus V-gene family, and excluded reads lacking a unique V-gene family. A later analysis removed roughly 590 highly shared, low-generation-probability nucleotide sequences to deal with suspected cross-contamination and a sequencing artifact. In a later analysis, a clonal expansion index for each public chain was calculated from normalized within-repertoire ranks of inferred template counts. In a later analysis, generation probabilities were computed with a VDJ recombination model fitted to out-of-frame rearrangements, and the resulting probabilities were checked against IGoR. In a later analysis, TCR-TCR, TCR-HLA and TCR-CMV co-occurrence was scored with hypergeometric tests, and a repertoire-size bias correction was applied to TCR pairs. False discovery rates were estimated in a later analysis by permuting HLA or CMV assignments 20 times. A later analysis grouped co-occurring TCRs with DBSCAN, adding TCRdist sequence similarity when clustering within HLA-allele-positive subsets. Repertoires with fewer than 30,000 or more than 120,000 public chains were left out of co-occurrence clustering, as were five repertoires with anomalous nucleotide sharing. This immuneACCESS table, as held by TCRdb, lists in-frame sequences with V and J called but not all clones. Of the missing ones, under half trace to an unresolved V gene in checked studies; the others have no known cause. That table supplies the V and J calls and clone size; D and trimming were determined from the DNA. The sample yields about 60,000 clones; 73% were counted once. Of the sample, under 6.5% is held by the ten largest clones.

In total, about 650 healthy bone marrow donors made up the cohort. At the time of sampling, every cohort member was nominally healthy, though immune exposures that went unrecorded were likely present. The donor tested CMV seronegative, placing the donor among the roughly 400 seronegative members of the cohort. A peripheral blood sample was provided by each donor, and peripheral blood mononuclear cells were used for TCR beta sequencing. Genomic DNA was extracted from the blood cell samples with the Qiagen DNeasy Blood Extraction Kit. V and J are trimmed by 6 bases and 2 bases, and the gene matches miss 4 bases of the junction. From the cysteine up to the phenylalanine, the CDR3 has a length of 15 residues. Kept here is only the CDR3 DNA, which spans 45 bases and is read in frame from base 1. The germline V gene (reference sequence) supplies CDR1 LNHDA and CDR2 SQIVND. A few counts support this clone. What antigen it recognizes has not been identified. Per-nucleotide qualities are absent, and no much larger clonotype sits a single base away.

The V and J segments used are TRBV19 and TRBJ2-3; TRBD2 lines up with 11 middle nucleotides. This clonotype was obtained from a man aged 50 to 59 in good health and CMV-seronegative. Sample: PBMCs. CDR3 region: CASREGLAATDTQYF. The DNA is TGTGCCAGTAGAGAGGGACTAGCGGCCACAGATACGCAGTATTTT.